A selection of T cell receptor beta chains follows, all from one sample in a study of blood T cell repertoires in COVID-19. Repertoires were generated with immunoSEQ multiplex PCR, while TCRdb's copy carries only in-frame clones and drops some. Found here are some 220,000 clones, 75% to 85% of them singletons; the top ten hold 9.7%. The specimen was peripheral blood. The receptors were gathered from a man aged 45-65 years with active or convalescent COVID-19. CDR3s include the opening cysteine and the closing phenylalanine or tryptophan. The D gene is left open where the match is weak. Clone size is shown for a subset of rows, as once, few, many or a class of expanded clone.

TRBJ1-5 | TRBV28 | NA | NA | CASSLLAREDQPQHF | TGTGCCAGCAGTTTACTCGCGAGGGAGGATCAGCCCCAGCATTTT
TRBJ1-1 | TRBV4-3 | TRBD1 | NA | CASSQAGGDRGRNPFF | TGCGCCAGCAGCCAAGCAGGGGGGGACAGGGGGCGCAATCCTTTCTTT
TRBJ2-5 | TRBV11-2 | NA | NA | CASSLGGDTQYF | TGTGCCAGCAGCTTAGGCGGGGACACCCAGTACTTC
TRBJ2-3 | TRBV9 | NA | NA | CASSVAHSRDTQYF | TGTGCCAGCAGCGTCGCGCATTCCAGGGATACGCAGTATTTT
TRBJ1-1 | TRBV4-2 | NA | NA | CASSQDMNTEAFF | TGTGCCAGCAGCCAAGATATGAACACTGAAGCTTTCTTT
TRBJ2-7 | TRBV7-8 | TRBD1 | NA | CASTLDRGRSYEQYF | TGTGCCAGCACCCTAGACAGGGGACGATCCTACGAGCAGTACTTC
TRBJ2-1 | TRBV29-1 | TRBD2 | NA | CSVTDSGRHYNEQFF | TGCAGCGTTACTGATAGCGGGAGGCACTACAATGAGCAGTTCTTC
TRBJ2-7 | TRBV28 | NA | NA | CASREQRVTYEQYF | TGTGCCAGCAGGGAGCAGCGCGTAACCTACGAGCAGTACTTC
TRBJ2-7 | TRBV9 | TRBD1 | NA | CASSPGQVSREQYF | TGTGCCAGCAGCCCCGGACAGGTGTCTCGGGAGCAGTACTTC
TRBJ1-5 | TRBV6-1 | NA | NA | CASSGSTGLGNQPQHF | TGTGCCAGCAGTGGCAGCACAGGGCTGGGTAATCAGCCCCAGCATTTT
TRBJ2-2 | TRBV19 | NA | NA | CASSTVVRGELFF | TGTGCCAGTAGTACCGTCGTCCGCGGGGAGCTGTTTTTT
TRBJ2-3 | TRBV6-2/TRBV6-3 | TRBD1 | NA | CASSLRDSSTDTQYF | TGTGCCAGCAGTCTTCGGGACAGTAGCACAGATACGCAGTATTTT
TRBJ1-1 | TRBV4-3 | NA | NA | CASSQDVGQGGTEAFF | TGCGCCAGCAGCCAAGATGTGGGGCAGGGCGGCACTGAAGCTTTCTTT
TRBJ2-3 | TRBV30 | NA | NA | CAWSNRGFLDTQYF | TGTGCCTGGAGTAACCGGGGATTTTTGGATACGCAGTATTTT
TRBJ1-1 | TRBV18 | NA | few | CASSSMGLKNTEAFF | TGTGCCAGCTCATCCATGGGACTTAAGAACACTGAAGCTTTCTTT
TRBJ2-5 | TRBV5-1 | NA | once | CASSSEIGVSTQYF | TGCGCCAGCAGCTCAGAAATAGGGGTTTCGACCCAGTACTTC
TRBJ2-1 | TRBV29-1 | NA | NA | CSVRTVYNEQFF | TGCAGCGTCCGGACAGTTTACAATGAGCAGTTCTTC
TRBJ1-6 | TRBV28 | NA | NA | CAGKGGNSPLHF | TGTGCCGGAAAGGGGGGGAATTCACCCCTCCACTTT
TRBJ1-5 | TRBV28 | NA | few | CASRGFYSNQPQHF | TGTGCCAGCCGGGGGTTCTATAGCAATCAGCCCCAGCATTTT
TRBJ2-5 | TRBV2 | TRBD2 | NA | CASGGTSGLQETQYF | TGTGCCAGCGGAGGGACTAGTGGGTTACAAGAGACCCAGTACTTC
TRBJ2-6 | TRBV4-1 | NA | many | CASSQGPGFSGANVLTF | TGCGCCAGCAGCCAAGGACCCGGGTTCTCTGGGGCCAACGTCCTGACTTTC
TRBJ2-5 | TRBV19 | TRBD1 | once | CASSISTGIETQYF | TGTGCCAGTAGTATCTCGACAGGGATAGAGACCCAGTACTTC
TRBJ2-3 | TRBV18 | TRBD2 | NA | CASSPPGGGTYF | TGTGCCAGCTCACCCCCGGGAGGGGGAACGTATTTT
TRBJ1-4 | TRBV5-5 | TRBD1 | NA | CASSSGDREREKLFF | TGTGCCAGCAGCTCGGGGGACAGGGAAAGAGAAAAACTGTTTTTT
TRBJ1-4 | TRBV5-1 | TRBD1 | few | CASSLKASGGAYEKLFF | TGCGCCAGCAGCTTGAAGGCGTCAGGGGGCGCTTATGAAAAACTGTTTTTT
TRBJ1-2 | TRBV5-4 | NA | NA | CASSLVQGGGYTF | TGTGCCAGCAGCTTGGTGCAGGGTGGTGGCTACACCTTC
TRBJ1-4 | TRBV6-6 | TRBD1 | NA | CASMTGGATNEKLFF | TGTGCCAGCATGACAGGGGGGGCAACTAATGAAAAACTGTTTTTT
TRBJ1-1 | TRBV5-1 | NA | once | CASSQAGAGNTEAFF | TGCGCCAGCAGCCAAGCGGGGGCAGGGAACACTGAAGCTTTCTTT
TRBJ2-1 | TRBV7-2 | TRBD2 | NA | CASSKPGLEQFF | TGTGCCAGCAGCAAACCGGGACTAGAGCAGTTCTTC
TRBJ1-1 | TRBV5-4 | TRBD1 | NA | CASSVDRANTEAFF | TGTGCCAGCAGCGTAGACAGGGCGAACACTGAAGCTTTCTTT
TRBJ2-7 | TRBV2 | TRBD1 | NA | CASSPGQGARGEQYF | TGTGCCAGCAGTCCCGGACAGGGGGCGCGGGGGGAGCAGTACTTC
TRBJ2-1 | TRBV7-2 | TRBD1 | NA | CASSKGTAYNEQFF | TGTGCCAGCAGCAAAGGGACAGCCTACAATGAGCAGTTCTTC
TRBJ2-2 | TRBV7-9 | NA | once | CASSLDGLAKNTGELFF | TGTGCCAGCAGCTTAGACGGGCTAGCGAAGAACACCGGGGAGCTGTTTTTT
TRBJ2-2 | TRBV3-1/TRBV3-2 | NA | few | CASSPTGLHTGELFF | TGTGCCAGCAGCCCCACGGGACTTCACACCGGGGAGCTGTTTTTT
TRBJ2-3 | TRBV30 | NA | NA | CAWSSRLTDTQYF | TGTGCCTGGAGTTCACGACTTACAGATACGCAGTATTTT
TRBJ2-4 | TRBV5-1 | TRBD1 | once | CASSPTGVGAKNIQYF | TGCGCCAGCAGCCCTACAGGGGTTGGGGCCAAAAACATTCAGTACTTC
TRBJ1-2 | TRBV19 | NA | NA | CASRGGQLRNYGYTF | TGTGCCAGTAGGGGAGGACAACTGAGGAACTATGGCTACACCTTC
TRBJ1-4 | TRBV19 | NA | NA | CASSMYRLPATNEKLFF | TGTGCCAGTAGTATGTATCGACTTCCCGCAACTAATGAAAAACTGTTTTTT
TRBJ2-5 | TRBV6-5 | TRBD2 | NA | CASSRFPSGQETQYF | TGTGCCAGTTCCCGCTTTCCTAGCGGCCAAGAGACCCAGTACTTC
TRBJ1-6 | TRBV4-3 | NA | NA | CASSQDPEFSSYNSPLHF | TGCGCCAGCAGCCAAGATCCGGAGTTCAGCTCCTATAATTCACCCCTCCACTTT
TRBJ2-1 | TRBV3-1/TRBV3-2 | TRBD2 | NA | CASSQGVGTSGSSSYNEQFF | TGTGCCAGCAGCCAAGGTGTTGGGACTAGCGGGTCCAGCTCCTACAATGAGCAGTTCTTC
TRBJ1-6 | TRBV5-4 | NA | few | CATRVENNSPLHF | TGTGCCACCCGAGTGGAGAATAATTCACCCCTCCACTTT
TRBJ1-4 | TRBV25-1 | NA | NA | CASRGESNEKLFF | TGTGCCAGCAGAGGAGAGAGTAATGAAAAACTGTTTTTT
TRBJ1-1 | TRBV28 | NA | NA | CASSFPTVFGGTEAFF | TGTGCCAGCAGTTTCCCGACCGTATTTGGGGGGACTGAAGCTTTCTTT
TRBJ1-2 | TRBV5-6 | NA | NA | CASSFGSANYGYTF | TGTGCCAGCAGCTTTGGCAGCGCTAACTATGGCTACACCTTC